These 7 T cell receptor beta chains were all obtained from the same sample, sequenced in a study of CXCR3-negative and CXCR3-positive naive CD8 T cells. cDNA libraries for TRB were generated by 5' RACE incorporating UMI labels. TCRdb re-called the 5' RACE reads; every CDR3 protein appears as one record, without DNA. Here the sample table reports tens of thousands of distinct CDR3 sequences. The sequencing input was memory CD8+ T cells from blood. The receptors were sampled from a human donor in good health. Some clones in this sample may be carry-over from other donors' samples.

The chain links TRBV3-1 to TRBJ2-3. The CDR3 has 16 amino acids. CDR1 is LGHDT, CDR2 YNNKEL, per germline (reference sequence). This CDR3 is CASSQDLGNLADTQYF.

The V call is TRBV20-1, the J call TRBJ1-2; TCRdb's D call of TRBD1 is untestable without DNA. The CDR3 sequence is 15 residues long. Germline lookup yields CDR1 DFQATT and CDR2 SNEGSKA (reference sequence). CDR3 sequence: CSASAPNMLDYGYTF.

The chain combines TRBV6-1 with TRBJ2-5; absent DNA, TCRdb's TRBD2 call cannot be checked. The V gene's germline CDR1 is MNHNS and CDR2 SASEGT. CDR3 length equals 14 residues. This CDR3 is CATRDLGVGETQYF.

CDR3 sequence reads: CASSGTASYEQYF. The rearrangement links TRBV7-9 to TRBJ2-7. The CDR3 is 13 amino acids. Looked up from germline, CDR1 is SEHNR and CDR2 is FQNEAQ (reference sequence).

The rearrangement links TRBV12-3 or TRBV12-4 to TRBJ2-1; the TRBD2 assignment by TCRdb is unverifiable without DNA. The CDR3 has 16 residues. The CDR3 here is CASTTTSGIGYNEQFF.

The rearrangement joins TRBV5-5 to TRBJ2-4. The CDR3 has 17 amino acids. In germline, CDR1 is SGHKS, CDR2 YYEKEE (reference sequence). This chain's CDR3 is CASSLSPPTLAKNIQYF.

The V gene is TRBV7-8, the J gene TRBJ2-1; the D call from TCRdb, TRBD2, cannot be confirmed without DNA. CDR3 size: 14 residues. Germline loops: CDR1 SGHVS, CDR2 FQNEAQ. CDR3 sequence: CASSLGGIRNEQFF.